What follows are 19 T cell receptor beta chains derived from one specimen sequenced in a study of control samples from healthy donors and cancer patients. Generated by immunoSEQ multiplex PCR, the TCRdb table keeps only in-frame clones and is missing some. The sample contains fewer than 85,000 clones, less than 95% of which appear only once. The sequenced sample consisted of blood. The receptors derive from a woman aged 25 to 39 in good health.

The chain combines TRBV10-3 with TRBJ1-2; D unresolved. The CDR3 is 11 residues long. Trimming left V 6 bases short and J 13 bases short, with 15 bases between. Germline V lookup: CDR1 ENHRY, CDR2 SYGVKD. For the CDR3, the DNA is TGTGCCATCAGCGACTACGACCGTGTCACCTTC. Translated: CAISDYDRVTF.

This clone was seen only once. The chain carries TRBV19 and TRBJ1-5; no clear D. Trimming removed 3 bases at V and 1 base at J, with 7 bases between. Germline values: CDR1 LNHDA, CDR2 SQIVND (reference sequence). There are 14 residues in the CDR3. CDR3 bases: TGTGCCAGTAGTATCAGTATCAGCAATCAGCCCCAGCATTTT. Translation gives CASSISISNQPQHF.

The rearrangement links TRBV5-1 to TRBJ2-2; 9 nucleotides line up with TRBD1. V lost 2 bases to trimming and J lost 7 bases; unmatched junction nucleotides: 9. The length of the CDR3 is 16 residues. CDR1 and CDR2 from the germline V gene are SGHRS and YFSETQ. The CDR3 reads CASSFGWTGEDGELFF. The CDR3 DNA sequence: TGCGCCAGCAGCTTTGGTTGGACAGGGGAAGACGGGGAGCTGTTTTTT.

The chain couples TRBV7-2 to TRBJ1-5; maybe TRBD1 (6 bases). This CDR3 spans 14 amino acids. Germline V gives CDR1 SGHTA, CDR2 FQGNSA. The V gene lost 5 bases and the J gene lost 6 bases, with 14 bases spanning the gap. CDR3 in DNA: TGTGCCAGCAGCCTGGACAGTACGATTCAGCCCCAGCATTTT. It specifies CASSLDSTIQPQHF. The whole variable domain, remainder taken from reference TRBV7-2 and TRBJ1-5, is GAGVSQSPSNKVTEKGKDVELRCDPISGHTALYWYRQSLGQGLEFLIYFQGNSAPDKSGLPSDRFSAERTGGSVSTLTIQRTQQEDSAVYLCASSLDSTIQPQHFGDGTRLSIL.

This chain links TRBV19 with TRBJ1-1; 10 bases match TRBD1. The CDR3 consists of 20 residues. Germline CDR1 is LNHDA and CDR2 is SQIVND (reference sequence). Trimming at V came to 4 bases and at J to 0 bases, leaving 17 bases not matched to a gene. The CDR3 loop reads CASSTPRGTGDIRMNTEAFF. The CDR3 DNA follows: TGTGCCAGTAGTACGCCGAGGGGGACAGGGGACATAAGAATGAACACTGAAGCTTTCTTT.

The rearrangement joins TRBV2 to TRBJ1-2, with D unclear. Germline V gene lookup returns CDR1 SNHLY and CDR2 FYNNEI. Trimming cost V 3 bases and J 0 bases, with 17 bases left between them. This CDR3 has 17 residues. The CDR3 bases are TGTGCCAGCAGTGACGACCCGCCCCAGACGGCTAACTATGGCTACACCTTC. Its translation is CASSDDPPQTANYGYTF.

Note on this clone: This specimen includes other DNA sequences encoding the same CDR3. CDR3 region: CASSHRDQPQHF. In DNA, the CDR3 is TGTGCCAGCAGCCACCGGGACCAGCCCCAGCATTTT. The chain is built from TRBV3-1 (or the pseudogene TRBV3-2) and TRBJ1-5; tentatively, D is TRBD1 (5 bases). The germline gives CDR1 LGHDT, CDR2 YNNKEL (reference sequence). Between the trimmed V and J ends, which lost 3 bases and 7 bases, there was a span of 7 bases. CDR3 size: 12 residues.

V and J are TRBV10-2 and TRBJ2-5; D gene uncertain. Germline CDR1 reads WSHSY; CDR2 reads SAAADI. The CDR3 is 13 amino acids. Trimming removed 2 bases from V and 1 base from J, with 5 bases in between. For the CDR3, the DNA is TGCGCCAGCAGTGAGGTGGCCCAAGAGACCCAGTACTTC. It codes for CASSEVAQETQYF.

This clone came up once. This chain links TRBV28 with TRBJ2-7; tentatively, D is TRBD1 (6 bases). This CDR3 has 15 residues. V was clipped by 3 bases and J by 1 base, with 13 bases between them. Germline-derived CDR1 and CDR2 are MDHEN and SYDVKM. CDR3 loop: CASSLPPGHSYEQYF. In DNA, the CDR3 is TGTGCCAGCAGTTTGCCGCCGGGACATTCCTACGAGCAGTACTTC. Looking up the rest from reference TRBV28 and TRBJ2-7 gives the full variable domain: DVKVTQSSRYLVKRTGEKVFLECVQDMDHENMFWYRQDPGLGLRLIYFSYDVKMKEKGDIPEGYSVSREKKERFSLILESASTNQTSMYLCASSLPPGHSYEQYFGPGTRLTVT.

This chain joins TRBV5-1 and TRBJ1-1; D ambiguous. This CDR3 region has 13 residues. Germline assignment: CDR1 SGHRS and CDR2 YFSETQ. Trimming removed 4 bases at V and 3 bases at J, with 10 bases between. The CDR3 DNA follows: TGCGCCAGCAGCATCGACCGAGACACTGAAGCTTTCTTT. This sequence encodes CASSIDRDTEAFF.

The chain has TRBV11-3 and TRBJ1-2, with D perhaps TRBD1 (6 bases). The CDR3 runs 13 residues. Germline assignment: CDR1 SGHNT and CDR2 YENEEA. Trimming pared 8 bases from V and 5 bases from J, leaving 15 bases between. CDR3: CASGTTGAYGYTF. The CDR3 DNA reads TGTGCCAGCGGCACAACGGGGGCGTATGGCTACACCTTC.

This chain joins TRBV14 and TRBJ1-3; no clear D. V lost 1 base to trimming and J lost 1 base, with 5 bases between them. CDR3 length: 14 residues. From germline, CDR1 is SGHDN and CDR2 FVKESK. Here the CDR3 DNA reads TGTGCCAGCAGCCAAGTGGGTTCTGGAAACACCATATATTTT. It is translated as CASSQVGSGNTIYF.

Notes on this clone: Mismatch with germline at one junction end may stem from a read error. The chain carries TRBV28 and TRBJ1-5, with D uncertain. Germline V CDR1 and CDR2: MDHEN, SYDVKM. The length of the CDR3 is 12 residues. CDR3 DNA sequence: TGTGCCACCAGTTGGGGCAATCAGCCCCAGCATTTT. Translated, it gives CATSWGNQPQHF.

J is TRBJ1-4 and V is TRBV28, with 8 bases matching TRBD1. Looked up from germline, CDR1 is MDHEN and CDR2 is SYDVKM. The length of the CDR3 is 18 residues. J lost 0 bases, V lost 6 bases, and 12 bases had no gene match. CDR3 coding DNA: TGTGCCAGCAGCCTGACGACAGGGGACTCGGCAACTAATGAAAAACTGTTTTTT. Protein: CASSLTTGDSATNEKLFF.

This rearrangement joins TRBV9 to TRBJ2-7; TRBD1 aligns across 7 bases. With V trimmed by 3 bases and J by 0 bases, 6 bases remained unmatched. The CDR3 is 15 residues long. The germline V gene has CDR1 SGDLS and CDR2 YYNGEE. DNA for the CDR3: TGTGCCAGCAGCGGGAGAGACAGGGCCTCCTACGAGCAGTACTTC. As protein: CASSGRDRASYEQYF.

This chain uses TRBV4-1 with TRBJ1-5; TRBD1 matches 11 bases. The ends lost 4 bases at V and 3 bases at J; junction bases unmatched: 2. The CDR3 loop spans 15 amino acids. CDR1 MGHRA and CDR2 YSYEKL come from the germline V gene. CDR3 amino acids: CASSLGQGANQPQHF. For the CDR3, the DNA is TGCGCCAGCAGCCTTGGACAGGGGGCCAATCAGCCCCAGCATTTT.

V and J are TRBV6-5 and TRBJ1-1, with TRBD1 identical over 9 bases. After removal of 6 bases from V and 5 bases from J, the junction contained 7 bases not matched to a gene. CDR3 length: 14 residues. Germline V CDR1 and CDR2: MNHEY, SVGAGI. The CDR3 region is CASRPDRGRTEAFF. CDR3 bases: TGTGCCAGCAGACCCGACAGGGGGAGGACTGAAGCTTTCTTT.

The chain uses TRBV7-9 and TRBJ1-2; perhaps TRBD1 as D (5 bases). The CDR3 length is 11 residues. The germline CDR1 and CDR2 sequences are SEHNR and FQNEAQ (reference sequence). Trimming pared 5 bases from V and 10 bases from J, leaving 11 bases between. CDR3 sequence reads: CASSPTALYTF. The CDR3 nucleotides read TGTGCCAGCAGCCCGACAGCTCTCTACACCTTC.

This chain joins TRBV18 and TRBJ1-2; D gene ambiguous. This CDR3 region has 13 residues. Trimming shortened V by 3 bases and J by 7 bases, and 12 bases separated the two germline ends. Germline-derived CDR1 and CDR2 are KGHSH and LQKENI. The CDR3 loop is CASSPPLRAGYTF. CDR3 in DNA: TGTGCCAGCTCACCGCCCCTACGGGCTGGCTACACCTTC. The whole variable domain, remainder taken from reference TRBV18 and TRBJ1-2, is NAGVMQNPRHLVRRRGQEARLRCSPMKGHSHVYWYRQLPEEGLKFMVYLQKENIIDESGMPKERFSAEFPKEGPSILRIQQVVRGDSAAYFCASSPPLRAGYTFGSGTRLTVV.